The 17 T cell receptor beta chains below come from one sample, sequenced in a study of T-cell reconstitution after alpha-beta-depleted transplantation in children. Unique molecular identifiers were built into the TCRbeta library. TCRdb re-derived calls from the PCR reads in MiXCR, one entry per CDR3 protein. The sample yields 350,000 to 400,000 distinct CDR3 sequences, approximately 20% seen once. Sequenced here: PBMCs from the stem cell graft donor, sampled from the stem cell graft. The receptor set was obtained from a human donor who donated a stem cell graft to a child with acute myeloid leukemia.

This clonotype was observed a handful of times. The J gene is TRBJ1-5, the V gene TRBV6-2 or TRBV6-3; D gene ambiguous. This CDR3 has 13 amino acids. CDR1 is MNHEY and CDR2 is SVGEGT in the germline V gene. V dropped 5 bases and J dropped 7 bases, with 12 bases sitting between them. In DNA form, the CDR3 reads TGTGCCAGCAGTATTCCGCCGGGGCAGCCCCAGCATTTT. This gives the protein CASSIPPGQPQHF.

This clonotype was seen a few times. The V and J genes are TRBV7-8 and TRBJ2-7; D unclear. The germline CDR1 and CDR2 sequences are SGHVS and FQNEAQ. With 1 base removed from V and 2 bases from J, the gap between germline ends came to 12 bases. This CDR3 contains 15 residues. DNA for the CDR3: TGTGCCAGCAGCTTAGAAGCGCCCAGCGCCTACGAGCAGTACTTC. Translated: CASSLEAPSAYEQYF.

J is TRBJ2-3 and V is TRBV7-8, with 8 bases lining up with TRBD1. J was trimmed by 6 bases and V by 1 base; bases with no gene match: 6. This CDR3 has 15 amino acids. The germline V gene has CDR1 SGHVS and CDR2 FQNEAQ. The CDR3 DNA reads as TGTGCCAGCAGCTTAGGGGGGACAGGTTCGGATACGCAGTATTTT. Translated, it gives CASSLGGTGSDTQYF.

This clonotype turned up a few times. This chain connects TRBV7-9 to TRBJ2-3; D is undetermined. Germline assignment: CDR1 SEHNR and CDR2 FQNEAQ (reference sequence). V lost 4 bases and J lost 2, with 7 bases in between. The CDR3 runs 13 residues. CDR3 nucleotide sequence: TGTGCCAGCAGCTCACCTCCCACAGATACGCAGTATTTT. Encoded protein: CASSSPPTDTQYF.

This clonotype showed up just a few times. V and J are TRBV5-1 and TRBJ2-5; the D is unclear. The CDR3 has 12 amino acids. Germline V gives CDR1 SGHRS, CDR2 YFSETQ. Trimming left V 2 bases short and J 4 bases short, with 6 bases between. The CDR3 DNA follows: TGCGCCAGCAGCTTCCAAGGAGAGACCCAGTACTTC. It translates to CASSFQGETQYF.

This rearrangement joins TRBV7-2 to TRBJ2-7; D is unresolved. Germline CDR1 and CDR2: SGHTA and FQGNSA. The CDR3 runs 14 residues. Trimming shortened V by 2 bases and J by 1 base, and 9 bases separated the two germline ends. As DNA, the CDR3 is TGTGCCAGCAGCTTAAGTGTCGGTTCCTACGAGCAGTACTTC. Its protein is CASSLSVGSYEQYF. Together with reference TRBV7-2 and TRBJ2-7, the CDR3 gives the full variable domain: GAGVSQSPSNKVTEKGKDVELRCDPISGHTALYWYRQSLGQGLEFLIYFQGNSAPDKSGLPSDRFSAERTGGSVSTLTIQRTQQEDSAVYLCASSLSVGSYEQYFGPGTRLTVT.

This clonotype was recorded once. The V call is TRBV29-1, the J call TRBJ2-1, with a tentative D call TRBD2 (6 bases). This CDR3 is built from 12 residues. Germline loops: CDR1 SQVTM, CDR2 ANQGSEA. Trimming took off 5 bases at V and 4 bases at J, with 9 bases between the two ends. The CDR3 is CSVSGVYNEQFF. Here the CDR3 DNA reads TGCAGCGTTTCGGGGGTTTACAATGAGCAGTTCTTC.

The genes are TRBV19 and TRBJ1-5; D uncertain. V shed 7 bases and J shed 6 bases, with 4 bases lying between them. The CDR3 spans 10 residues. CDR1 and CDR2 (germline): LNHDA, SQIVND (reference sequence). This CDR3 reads CASNPQPQHF. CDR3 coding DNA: TGTGCCAGTAATCCTCAGCCCCAGCATTTT.

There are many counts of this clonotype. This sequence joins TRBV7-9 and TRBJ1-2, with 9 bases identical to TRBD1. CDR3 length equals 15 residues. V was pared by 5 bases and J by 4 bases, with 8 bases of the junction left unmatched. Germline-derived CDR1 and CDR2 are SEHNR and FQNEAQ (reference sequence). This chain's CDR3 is CASSLGTGYRYGYTF. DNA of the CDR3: TGTGCCAGCAGCCTCGGGACAGGGTATCGCTATGGCTACACCTTC.

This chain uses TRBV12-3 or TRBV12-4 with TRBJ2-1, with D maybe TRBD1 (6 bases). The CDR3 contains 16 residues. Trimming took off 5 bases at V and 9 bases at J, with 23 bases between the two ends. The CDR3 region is CASSTGSWAFASEQFF. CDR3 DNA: TGTGCCAGCAGTACAGGGTCCTGGGCCTTCGCGAGTGAGCAGTTCTTC.

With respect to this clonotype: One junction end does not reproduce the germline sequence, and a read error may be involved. The CDR3 DNA sequence: TGTGCCAGCAAGCCTAGCGGGAACCTGAATGAGCGGTTCTTC. Protein: CASKPSGNLNERFF. The chain joins TRBV2 to TRBJ2-1, with 9 bases lining up with TRBD2. The length of the CDR3 is 14 residues. CDR1 and CDR2 (germline): SNHLY, FYNNEI.

CDR3 bases: TGTGCCAGCAGTCCGGAGCTGGACTCCTACGAGCAGTACTTC. Protein: CASSPELDSYEQYF. This sequence joins TRBV12-3 or TRBV12-4 and TRBJ2-7; D is unclear. V was shortened by 5 bases and J by 0 bases, with 11 bases between the two germline ends. The CDR3 spans 14 residues.

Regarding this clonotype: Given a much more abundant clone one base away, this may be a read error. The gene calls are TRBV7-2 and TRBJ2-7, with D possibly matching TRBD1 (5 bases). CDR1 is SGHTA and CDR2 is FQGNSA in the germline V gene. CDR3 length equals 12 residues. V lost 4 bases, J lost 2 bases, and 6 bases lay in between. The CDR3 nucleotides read TGTGCCAGCAGCTCGACAGCCTACGAGCAGTACTTC. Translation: CASSSTAYEQYF. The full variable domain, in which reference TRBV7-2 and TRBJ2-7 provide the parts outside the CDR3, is GAGVSQSPSNKVTEKGKDVELRCDPISGHTALYWYRQSLGQGLEFLIYFQGNSAPDKSGLPSDRFSAERTGGSVSTLTIQRTQQEDSAVYLCASSSTAYEQYFGPGTRLTVT.

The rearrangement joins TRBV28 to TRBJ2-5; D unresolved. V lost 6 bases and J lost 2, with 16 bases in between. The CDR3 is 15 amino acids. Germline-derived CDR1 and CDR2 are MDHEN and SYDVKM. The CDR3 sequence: CASSRNPRRQETQYF. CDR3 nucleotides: TGTGCCAGCAGCCGAAATCCCAGGCGTCAAGAGACCCAGTACTTC.

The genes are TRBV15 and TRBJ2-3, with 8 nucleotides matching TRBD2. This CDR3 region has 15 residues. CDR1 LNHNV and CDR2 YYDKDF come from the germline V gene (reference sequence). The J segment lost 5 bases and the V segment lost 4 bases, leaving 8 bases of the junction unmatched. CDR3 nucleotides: TGTGCCACCAGCACCAGTGGGACTAGAGGAGATACGCAGTATTTT. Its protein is CATSTSGTRGDTQYF.

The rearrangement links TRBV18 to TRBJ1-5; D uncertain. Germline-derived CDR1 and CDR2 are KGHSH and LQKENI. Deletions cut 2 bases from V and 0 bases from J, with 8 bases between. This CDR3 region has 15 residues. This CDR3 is CASSPTHTSNQPQHF. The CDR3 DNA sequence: TGTGCCAGCTCACCAACACATACTAGCAATCAGCCCCAGCATTTT.

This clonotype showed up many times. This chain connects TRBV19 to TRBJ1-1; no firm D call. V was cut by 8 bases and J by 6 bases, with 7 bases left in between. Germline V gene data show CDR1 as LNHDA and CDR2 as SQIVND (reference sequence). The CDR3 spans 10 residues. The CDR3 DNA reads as TGTGCCAGTTGGGAGTCTGAAGCTTTCTTT. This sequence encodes CASWESEAFF. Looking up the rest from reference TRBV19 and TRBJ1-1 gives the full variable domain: DGGITQSPKYLFRKEGQNVTLSCEQNLNHDAMYWYRQDPGQGLRLIYYSQIVNDFQKGDIAEGYSVSREKKESFPLTVTSAQKNPTAFYLCASWESEAFFGQGTRLTVV.